This TCR beta chain stems from a study of identical twins. Findings and caveats of the study: Models underestimated how often monozygotic twins shared out-of-frame TCR alpha.

TCRdb re-derived calls from the 5' RACE reads in MiXCR, one entry per CDR3 protein. Of some 240,000 distinct CDR3 sequences listed, around 8% were seen once; the top ten hold about 3%. In its sample, this clonotype was seen many times. Antigen: not known. This sample also appeared in a second study, on yellow fever vaccine responses in identical twins.

The sequencing sample was made of CD8+ T cells sorted from blood. The sequence came from a woman aged 18-29 years in good health.

CDR3 bases: TGTGCCAGCAGCTCCCGGATTAGCGGGGGAGAGAGCTACCAAGAGACCCAGTACTTC. It translates to CASSSRISGGESYQETQYF. J is TRBJ2-5 and V is TRBV11-2; TRBD2 aligns across 9 bases. Trimming took 4 bases from V and 0 from J; bases not matched to a gene: 15. This CDR3 is 19 amino acids long. Per the germline V gene, CDR1 is SGHAT and CDR2 is FQNNGV.